Below, 3 T cell receptor beta chains from the same sample are listed, as sequenced in a study of T cells after yellow fever vaccination. TCRdb analysed the 5' RACE reads with MiXCR anew, one entry per CDR3 protein. The table lists about 240,000 distinct CDR3 sequences, about 7% of them singletons. Source: CD4+ T cells sorted from PBMCs, taken 15 days after the yellow fever booster vaccination. These receptor sequences come from a man aged 25-45 years who received the YFV17D yellow fever vaccine.

This clonotype appeared many times. J is TRBJ2-3 and V is TRBV20-1; 13 bases are shared with TRBD2. This CDR3 region has 15 residues. V trimming: 2 bases; J trimming: 4 bases; junction bases outside the gene matches: 3. The germline V gene has CDR1 DFQATT and CDR2 SNEGSKA (reference sequence). The CDR3 protein is CSARPTSGRPDTQYF. CDR3 in DNA: TGCAGTGCTAGACCGACTAGCGGGAGGCCAGATACGCAGTATTTT.

This clonotype came up many times. The rearrangement uses TRBV2 and TRBJ1-6; 8 nucleotides agree with TRBD1. V shed 10 bases and J 10 bases; nucleotides not matched to a gene: 9. CDR1 SNHLY and CDR2 FYNNEI come from the germline V gene. This CDR3 is 13 amino acids long. Here the CDR3 DNA reads TGTGCCACGAGAGACAGGGGTGGATCACCCCTCCACTTT. It specifies CATRDRGGSPLHF.

This clonotype was counted a few times. V gene TRBV7-8 combines with J gene TRBJ2-1; D might be TRBD2 (6 bases). Between the trimmed V and J ends, which lost 5 bases and 4 bases, there was a span of 12 bases. The V gene's germline CDR1 is SGHVS and CDR2 FQNEAQ. CDR3 size: 14 residues. The CDR3 protein is CASSPGVWYNEQFF. The CDR3 nucleotides read TGTGCCAGCAGCCCGGGAGTATGGTACAATGAGCAGTTCTTC.